One TCR beta chain is described in this entry. Its target is unknown. The record originates from a study of cytomegalovirus exposure and HLA in healthy donors. Study-level points and caveats: An analysis was carried out later, and it reportedly showed fewer N-insertions in an Asian-associated ancestry cluster than the approximately 700-donor mean. In the analysis, some V segments, TRBV6-2 and TRBV6-3 included, were excluded as indistinguishable. Many donors carried some public TCRs, although rarity characterized most TCR sequences.

PCR employed 60 Vbeta and 13 Jbeta primers. Clones were read by immunoSEQ multiplex PCR, and TCRdb kept only the in-frame ones, dropping some. The sample consists of around 150,000 clones, roughly a tenth of them appearing once. Germline values: CDR1 SEHNR, CDR2 FQNEAQ (reference sequence). Trimming cost V 6 bases and J 9 bases, with 18 bases left between them. The CDR3 covers 13 residues. Sequencing was performed on PBMCs. The receptor comes from a male donor in good health and CMV-seronegative. The chain links TRBV7-9 to TRBJ2-7; no definite D call. The CDR3 reads CASSPTISAWQYF. The DNA for the CDR3 is TGTGCCAGCAGTCCGACAATATCGGCCTGGCAGTACTTC.